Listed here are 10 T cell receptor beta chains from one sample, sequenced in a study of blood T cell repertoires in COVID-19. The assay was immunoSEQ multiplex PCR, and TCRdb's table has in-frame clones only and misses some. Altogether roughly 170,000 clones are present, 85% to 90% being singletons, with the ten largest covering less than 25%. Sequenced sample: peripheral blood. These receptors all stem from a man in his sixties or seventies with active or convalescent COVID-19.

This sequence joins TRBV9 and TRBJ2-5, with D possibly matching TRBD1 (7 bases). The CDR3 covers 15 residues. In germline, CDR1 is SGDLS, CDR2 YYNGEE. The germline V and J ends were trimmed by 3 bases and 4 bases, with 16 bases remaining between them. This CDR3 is CASSATPGGRETQYF. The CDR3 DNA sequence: TGTGCCAGCAGCGCCACACCAGGGGGGCGAGAGACCCAGTACTTC.

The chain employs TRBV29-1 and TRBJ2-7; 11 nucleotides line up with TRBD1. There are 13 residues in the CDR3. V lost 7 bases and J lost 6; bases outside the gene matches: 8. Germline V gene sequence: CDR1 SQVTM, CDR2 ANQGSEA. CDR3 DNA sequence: TGCAGCGCTGGACAGGGGGCGACGAGCGAGCAGTACTTC. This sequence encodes CSAGQGATSEQYF.

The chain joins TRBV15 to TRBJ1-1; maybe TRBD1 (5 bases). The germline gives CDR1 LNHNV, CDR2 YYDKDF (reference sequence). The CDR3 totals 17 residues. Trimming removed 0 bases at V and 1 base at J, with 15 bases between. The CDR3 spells CATSRDAVQTGNTEAFF. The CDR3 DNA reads TGTGCCACCAGCAGAGATGCGGTCCAAACAGGGAACACTGAAGCTTTCTTT.

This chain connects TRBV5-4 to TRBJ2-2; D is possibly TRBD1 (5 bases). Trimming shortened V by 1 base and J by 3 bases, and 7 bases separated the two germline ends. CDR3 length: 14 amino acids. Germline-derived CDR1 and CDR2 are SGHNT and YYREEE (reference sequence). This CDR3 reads CASSLSQDTGELFF. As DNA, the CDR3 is TGTGCCAGCAGCTTGTCACAGGACACCGGGGAGCTGTTTTTT.

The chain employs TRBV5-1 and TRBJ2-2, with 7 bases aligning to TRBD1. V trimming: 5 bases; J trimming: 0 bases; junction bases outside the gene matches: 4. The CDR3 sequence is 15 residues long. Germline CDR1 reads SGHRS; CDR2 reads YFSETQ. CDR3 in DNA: TGCGCCAGCAGGACAGGGACATCGAACACCGGGGAGCTGTTTTTT. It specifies CASRTGTSNTGELFF.

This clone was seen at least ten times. In nucleotides, the CDR3 is TGTGCCAGCAGAGACAGGGACGAGCAGTACTTC. Its translation: CASRDRDEQYF. The chain uses TRBV2 and TRBJ2-7; 7 bases align to TRBD1. The CDR3 contains 11 residues. V lost 6 bases to trimming and J lost 5 bases; unmatched junction nucleotides: 1. Looked up from germline, CDR1 is SNHLY and CDR2 is FYNNEI.

This CDR3 is CASLSPGIDGYTF. The DNA for the CDR3 is TGTGCCAGCCTTTCACCGGGGATTGATGGCTACACCTTC. The rearrangement uses TRBV6-5 and TRBJ1-2, with D unclear. Per the germline V gene, CDR1 is MNHEY and CDR2 is SVGAGI. The germline V and J ends were trimmed by 8 bases and 6 bases, with 16 bases remaining between them. This CDR3 region has 13 residues.

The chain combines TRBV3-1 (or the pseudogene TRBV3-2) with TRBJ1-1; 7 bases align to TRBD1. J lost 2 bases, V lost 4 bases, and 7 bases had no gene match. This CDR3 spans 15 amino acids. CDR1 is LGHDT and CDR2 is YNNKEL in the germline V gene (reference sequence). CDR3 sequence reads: CASSPSDRINTEAFF. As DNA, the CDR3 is TGTGCCAGCAGCCCTTCGGACAGGATTAACACTGAAGCTTTCTTT.

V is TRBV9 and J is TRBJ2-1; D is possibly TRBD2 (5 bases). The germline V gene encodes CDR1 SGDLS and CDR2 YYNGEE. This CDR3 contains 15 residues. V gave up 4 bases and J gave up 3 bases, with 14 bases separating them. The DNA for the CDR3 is TGTGCCAGCAGCCCAGAGGGCGGCAGCTACAATGAGCAGTTCTTC. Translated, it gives CASSPEGGSYNEQFF.

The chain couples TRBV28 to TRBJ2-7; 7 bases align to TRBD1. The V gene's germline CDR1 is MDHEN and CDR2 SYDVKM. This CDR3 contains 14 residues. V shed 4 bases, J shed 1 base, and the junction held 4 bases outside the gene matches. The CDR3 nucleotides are TGTGCCAGCAGTTGGGACAGCCCGTCCTACGAGCAGTACTTC. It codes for CASSWDSPSYEQYF.